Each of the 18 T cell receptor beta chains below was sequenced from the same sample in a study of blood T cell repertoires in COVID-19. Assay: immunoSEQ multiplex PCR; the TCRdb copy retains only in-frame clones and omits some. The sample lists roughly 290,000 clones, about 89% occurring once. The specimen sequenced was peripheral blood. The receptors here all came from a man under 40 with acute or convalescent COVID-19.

CDR3 bases: TGTGCCAGCAGCCGGGGACTAGCAGAATACGAGCAGTACTTC. Translating it yields CASSRGLAEYEQYF. The chain carries TRBV3-1 (or the pseudogene TRBV3-2) and TRBJ2-7; 9 bases agree with TRBD2. In germline, CDR1 is LGHDT, CDR2 YNNKEL (reference sequence). CDR3 length: 14 amino acids. V lost 4 bases, J lost 4 bases, and 5 bases stayed unmatched.

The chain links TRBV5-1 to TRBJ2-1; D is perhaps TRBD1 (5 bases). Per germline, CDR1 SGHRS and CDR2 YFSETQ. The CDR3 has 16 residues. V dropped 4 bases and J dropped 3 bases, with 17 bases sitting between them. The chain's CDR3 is CASSPSLGVNYNEQFF. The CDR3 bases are TGCGCCAGCAGCCCCTCTCTAGGGGTGAACTACAATGAGCAGTTCTTC. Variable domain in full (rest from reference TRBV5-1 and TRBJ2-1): KAGVTQTPRYLIKTRGQQVTLSCSPISGHRSVSWYQQTPGQGLQFLFEYFSETQRNKGNFPGRFSGRQFSNSRSEMNVSTLELGDSALYLCASSPSLGVNYNEQFFGPGTRLTVL.

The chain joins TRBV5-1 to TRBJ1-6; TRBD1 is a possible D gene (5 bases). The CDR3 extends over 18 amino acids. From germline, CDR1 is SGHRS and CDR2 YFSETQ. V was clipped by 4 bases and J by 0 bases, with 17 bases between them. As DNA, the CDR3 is TGCGCCAGCAGCATAAACCCTCAGGGTAGCTCCTATAATTCACCCCTCCACTTT. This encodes CASSINPQGSSYNSPLHF.

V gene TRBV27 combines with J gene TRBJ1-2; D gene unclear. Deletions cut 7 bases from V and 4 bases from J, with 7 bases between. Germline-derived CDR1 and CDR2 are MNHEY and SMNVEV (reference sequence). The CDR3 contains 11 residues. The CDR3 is CASTPGYGYTF. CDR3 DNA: TGTGCCAGCACCCCGGGCTATGGCTACACCTTC.

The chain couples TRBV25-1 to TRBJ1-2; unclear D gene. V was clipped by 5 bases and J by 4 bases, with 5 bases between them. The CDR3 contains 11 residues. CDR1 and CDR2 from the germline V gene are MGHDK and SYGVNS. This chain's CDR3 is CASSPGYGYTF. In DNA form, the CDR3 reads TGTGCCAGCAGTCCGGGCTATGGCTACACCTTC.

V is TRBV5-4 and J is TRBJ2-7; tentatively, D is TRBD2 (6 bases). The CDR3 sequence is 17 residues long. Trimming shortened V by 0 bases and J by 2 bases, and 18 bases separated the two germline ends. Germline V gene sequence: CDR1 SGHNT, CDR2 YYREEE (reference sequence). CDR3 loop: CASSLGNGAPSAYEQYF. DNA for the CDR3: TGTGCCAGCAGCTTGGGGAACGGGGCTCCTAGCGCCTACGAGCAGTACTTC.

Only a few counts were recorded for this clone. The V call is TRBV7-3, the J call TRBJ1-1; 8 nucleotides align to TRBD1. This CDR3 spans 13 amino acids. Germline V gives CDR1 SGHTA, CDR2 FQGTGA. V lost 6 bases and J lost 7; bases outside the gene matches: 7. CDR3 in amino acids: CASRTGTGFEAFF. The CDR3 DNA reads TGTGCCAGCAGGACGGGGACAGGATTTGAAGCTTTCTTT.

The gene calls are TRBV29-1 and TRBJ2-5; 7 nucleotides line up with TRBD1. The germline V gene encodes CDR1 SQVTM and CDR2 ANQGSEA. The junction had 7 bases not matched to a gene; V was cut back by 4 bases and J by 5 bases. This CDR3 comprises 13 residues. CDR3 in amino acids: CSVVRVRGETQYF. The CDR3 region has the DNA TGCAGCGTTGTTAGGGTCAGGGGGGAGACCCAGTACTTC.

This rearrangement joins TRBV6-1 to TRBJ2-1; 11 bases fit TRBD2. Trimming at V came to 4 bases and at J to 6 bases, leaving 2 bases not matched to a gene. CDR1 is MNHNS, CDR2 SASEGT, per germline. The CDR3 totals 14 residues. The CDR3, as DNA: TGTGCCAGCAGTGTAGCGGGAGGGTTCAATGAGCAGTTCTTC. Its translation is CASSVAGGFNEQFF.

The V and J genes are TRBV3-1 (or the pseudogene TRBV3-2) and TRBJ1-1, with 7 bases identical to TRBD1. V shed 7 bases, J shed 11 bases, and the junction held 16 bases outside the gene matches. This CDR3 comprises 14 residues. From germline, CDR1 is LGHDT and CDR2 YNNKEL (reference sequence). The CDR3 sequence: CASTLLRDSVVAFF. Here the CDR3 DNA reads TGTGCCAGCACCTTGCTGCGGGACAGCGTGGTGGCTTTCTTT.

The CDR3 region has the DNA TGCGCCAGCAGGGGTGACAGGGCGGGGGATACGCAGTATTTT. This sequence encodes CASRGDRAGDTQYF. The rearrangement uses TRBV10-1 and TRBJ2-3; weak D call: TRBD1 (7 bases). CDR3 length: 14 amino acids. Looked up from germline, CDR1 is WNHNN and CDR2 is SYGVQD (reference sequence). V shed 6 bases and J shed 6 bases, with 16 bases lying between them.

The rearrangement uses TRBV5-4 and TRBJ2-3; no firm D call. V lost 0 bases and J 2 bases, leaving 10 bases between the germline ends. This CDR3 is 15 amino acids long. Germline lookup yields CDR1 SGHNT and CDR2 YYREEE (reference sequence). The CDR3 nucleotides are TGTGCCAGCAGCTTGGTGGCTAGAAACACAGATACGCAGTATTTT. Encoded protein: CASSLVARNTDTQYF. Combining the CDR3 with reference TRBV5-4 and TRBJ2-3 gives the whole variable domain ETGVTQSPTHLIKTRGQQVTLRCSSQSGHNTVSWYQQALGQGPQFIFQYYREEENGRGNFPPRFSGLQFPNYSSELNVNALELDDSALYLCASSLVARNTDTQYFGPGTRLTVL.

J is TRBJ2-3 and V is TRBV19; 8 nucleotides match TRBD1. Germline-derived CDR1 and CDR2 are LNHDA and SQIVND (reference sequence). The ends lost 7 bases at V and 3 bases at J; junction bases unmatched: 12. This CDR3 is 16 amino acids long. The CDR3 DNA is TGTGCCAGTAAGGGGGGACTCGGACAGGGAACAGATACGCAGTATTTT. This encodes CASKGGLGQGTDTQYF.

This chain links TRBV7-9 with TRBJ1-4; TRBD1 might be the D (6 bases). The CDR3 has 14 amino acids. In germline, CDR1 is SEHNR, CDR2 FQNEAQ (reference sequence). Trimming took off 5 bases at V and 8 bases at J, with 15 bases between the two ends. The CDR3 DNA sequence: TGTGCCAGCAGCACGGACAGTACGTTAGAAAAACTGTTTTTT. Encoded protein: CASSTDSTLEKLFF. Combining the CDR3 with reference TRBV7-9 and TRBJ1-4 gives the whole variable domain DTGVSQNPRHKITKRGQNVTFRCDPISEHNRLYWYRQTLGQGPEFLTYFQNEAQLEKSRLLSDRFSAERPKGSFSTLEIQRTEQGDSAMYLCASSTDSTLEKLFFGSGTQLSVL.

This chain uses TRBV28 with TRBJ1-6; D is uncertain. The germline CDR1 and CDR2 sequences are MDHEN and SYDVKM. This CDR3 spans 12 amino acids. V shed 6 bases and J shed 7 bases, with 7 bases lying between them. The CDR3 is CASSLGNSPLHF. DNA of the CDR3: TGTGCCAGCAGCCTCGGGAATTCACCCCTCCACTTT.

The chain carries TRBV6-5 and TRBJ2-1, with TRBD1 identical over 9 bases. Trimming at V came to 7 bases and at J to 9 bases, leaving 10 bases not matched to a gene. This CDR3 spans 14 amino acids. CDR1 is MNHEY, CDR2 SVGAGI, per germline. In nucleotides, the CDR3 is TGTGCCAGCATGAGGACAGGGGACTCCACTGAGCAGTTCTTC. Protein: CASMRTGDSTEQFF.

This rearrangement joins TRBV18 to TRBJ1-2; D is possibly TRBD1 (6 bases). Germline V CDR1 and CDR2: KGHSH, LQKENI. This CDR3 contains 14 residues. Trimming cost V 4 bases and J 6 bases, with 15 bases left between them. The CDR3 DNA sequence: TGTGCCAGCTCACTTGGGACATTAACGAATGGCTACACCTTC. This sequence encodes CASSLGTLTNGYTF.

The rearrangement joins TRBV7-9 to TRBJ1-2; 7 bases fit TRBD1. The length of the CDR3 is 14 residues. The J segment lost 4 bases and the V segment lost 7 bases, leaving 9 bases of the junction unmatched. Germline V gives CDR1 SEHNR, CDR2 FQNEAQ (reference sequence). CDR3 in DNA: TGTGCCAGCAACGAAGCGGGACAGCTCTATGGCTACACCTTC. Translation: CASNEAGQLYGYTF.